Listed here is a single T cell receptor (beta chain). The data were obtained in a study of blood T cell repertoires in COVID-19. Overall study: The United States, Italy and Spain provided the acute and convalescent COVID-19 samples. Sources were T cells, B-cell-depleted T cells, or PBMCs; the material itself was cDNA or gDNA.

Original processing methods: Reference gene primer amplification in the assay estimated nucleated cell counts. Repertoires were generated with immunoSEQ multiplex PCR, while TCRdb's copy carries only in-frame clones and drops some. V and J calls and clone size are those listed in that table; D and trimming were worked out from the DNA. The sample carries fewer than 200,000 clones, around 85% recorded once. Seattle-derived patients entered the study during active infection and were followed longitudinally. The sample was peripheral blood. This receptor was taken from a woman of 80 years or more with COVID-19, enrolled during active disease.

The CDR3 DNA follows: TGTGCCAGCAGCCAAGATCTAGGCTCTGGGGCCAACGTCCTGACTTTC. Its translation: CASSQDLGSGANVLTF. The chain combines TRBV3-1 (or the pseudogene TRBV3-2) with TRBJ2-6; D is ambiguous. V was pared by 0 bases and J by 0 bases, with 6 bases between. Germline V gene data show CDR1 as LGHDT and CDR2 as YNNKEL (reference sequence). The CDR3 runs to 16 residues.